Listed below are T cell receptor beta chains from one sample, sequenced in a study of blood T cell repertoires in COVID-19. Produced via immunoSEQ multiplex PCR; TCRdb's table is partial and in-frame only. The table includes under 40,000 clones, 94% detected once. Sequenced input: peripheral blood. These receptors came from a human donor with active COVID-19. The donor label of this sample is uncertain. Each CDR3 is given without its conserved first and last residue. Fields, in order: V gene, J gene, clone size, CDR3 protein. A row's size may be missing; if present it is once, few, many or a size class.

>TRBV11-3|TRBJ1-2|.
ASSLDHYSYT
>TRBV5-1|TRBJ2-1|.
ASSLGGGGTNEQF
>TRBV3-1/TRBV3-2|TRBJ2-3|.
ASSPLNTITSDTQY
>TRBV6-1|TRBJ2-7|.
ASSEIGGRVYEQY
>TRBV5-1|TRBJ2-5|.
ASSWQGAQGTQY
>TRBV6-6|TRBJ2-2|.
ASSWVVGRWTGELF
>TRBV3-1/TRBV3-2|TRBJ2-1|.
ASSQGGLAGDEQF
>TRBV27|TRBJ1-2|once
ASSLSIRGNYGYT
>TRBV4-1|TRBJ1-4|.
ASSRERGHTNEKLF
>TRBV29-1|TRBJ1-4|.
SVWYSGGEKLF
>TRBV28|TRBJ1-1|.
ASSFTRVVGYTEAF
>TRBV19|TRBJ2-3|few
ASSNPGGVSRFRDTQY
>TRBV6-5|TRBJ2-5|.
ALRSDSGTQY
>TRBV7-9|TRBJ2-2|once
ASSLFITGNTGELF
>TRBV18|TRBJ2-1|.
ASSLPGLAGNPLTYNEQF
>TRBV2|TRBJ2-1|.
ASIPGTSGGRYNEQF
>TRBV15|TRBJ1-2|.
ATSRENYGYT
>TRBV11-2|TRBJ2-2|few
ASLHWDSPTGELF
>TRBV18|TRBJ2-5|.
ASSPGQGGETQY
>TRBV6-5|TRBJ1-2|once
ASSRAQATYGYT
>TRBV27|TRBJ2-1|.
ARIRASGSNEQF
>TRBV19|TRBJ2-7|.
ASKSDSHYEQY
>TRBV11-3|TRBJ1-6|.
ASSLVSGSSYNSPLH
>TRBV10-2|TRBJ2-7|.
ASSDVIKTGHSYEQY
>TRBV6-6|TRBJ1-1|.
ASSYGGNTEAF
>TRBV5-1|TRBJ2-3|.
ASGRSQGTDTQY
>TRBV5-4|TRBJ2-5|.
ASSLRDYQETQY
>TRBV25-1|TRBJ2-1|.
ASRGLAGRTYNEQF
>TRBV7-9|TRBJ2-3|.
ASSLQRGSTDTQY
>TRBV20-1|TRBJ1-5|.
SASRQDLPQH
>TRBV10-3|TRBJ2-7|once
AIRVPTAVSYEQY
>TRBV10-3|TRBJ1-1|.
ASSARTEAF
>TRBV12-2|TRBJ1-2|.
ASRLPGGYT
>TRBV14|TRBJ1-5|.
ASSQVGGSNQPQH
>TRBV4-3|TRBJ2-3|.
ASSQGVSDTQY
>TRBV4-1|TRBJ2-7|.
ASSQVGGQGLYEQY
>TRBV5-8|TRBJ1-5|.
ASRPGGQRWNQPQH
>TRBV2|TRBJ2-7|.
ASGQSTYEQY
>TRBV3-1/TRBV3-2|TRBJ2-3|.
ASSLGTGKTSDTQY
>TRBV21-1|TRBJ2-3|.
ASSKPGGAGTDTQY
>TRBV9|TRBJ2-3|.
ASSVETGTTDTQY
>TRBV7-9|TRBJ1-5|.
ASSLGRTGGDQPQH
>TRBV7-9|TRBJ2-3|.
ASSLVGGNTQY
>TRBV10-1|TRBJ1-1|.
ASIRDPRRRGNTEAF
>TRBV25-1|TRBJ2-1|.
ASTLDGFEQF
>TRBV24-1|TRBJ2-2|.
ATARGHSTGELF
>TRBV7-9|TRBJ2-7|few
ASSRGQNYEQY
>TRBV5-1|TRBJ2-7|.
ASSLGRGRGSYEQY
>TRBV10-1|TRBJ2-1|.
ASSDSGRGNEQF
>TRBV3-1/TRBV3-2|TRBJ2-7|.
AQSRNRVSYEQY
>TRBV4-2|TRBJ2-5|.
ASSQDQRRASGGQETQY
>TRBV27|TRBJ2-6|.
ASSSAPHSGANVLT
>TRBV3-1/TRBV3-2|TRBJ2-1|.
ASSQDPTSGEI
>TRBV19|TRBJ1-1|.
ATGQGANTEAF